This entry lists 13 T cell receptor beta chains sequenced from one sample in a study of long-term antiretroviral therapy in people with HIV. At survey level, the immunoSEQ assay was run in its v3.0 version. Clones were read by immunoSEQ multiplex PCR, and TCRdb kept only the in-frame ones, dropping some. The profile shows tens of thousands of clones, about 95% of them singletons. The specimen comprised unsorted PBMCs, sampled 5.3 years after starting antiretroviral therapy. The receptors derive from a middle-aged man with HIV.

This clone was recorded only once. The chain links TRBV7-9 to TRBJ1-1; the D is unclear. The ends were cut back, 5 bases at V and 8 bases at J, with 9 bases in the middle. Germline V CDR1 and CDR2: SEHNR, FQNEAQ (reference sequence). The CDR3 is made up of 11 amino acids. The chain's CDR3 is CASSRGKEAFF. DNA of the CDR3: TGTGCCAGCAGCCGAGGGAAAGAAGCTTTCTTT.

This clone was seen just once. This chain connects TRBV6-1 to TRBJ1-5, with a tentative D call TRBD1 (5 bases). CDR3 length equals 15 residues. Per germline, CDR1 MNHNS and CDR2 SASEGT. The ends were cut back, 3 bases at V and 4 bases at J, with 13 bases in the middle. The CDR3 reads CASSDRVWGNQPQHF. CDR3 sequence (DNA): TGTGCCAGCAGTGACAGGGTTTGGGGGAATCAGCCCCAGCATTTT.

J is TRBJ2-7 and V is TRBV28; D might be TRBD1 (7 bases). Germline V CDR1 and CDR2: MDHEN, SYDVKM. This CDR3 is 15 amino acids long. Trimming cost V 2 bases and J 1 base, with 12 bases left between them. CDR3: CASSLGGGASYEQYF. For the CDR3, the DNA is TGTGCCAGCAGTTTAGGAGGGGGCGCTTCCTACGAGCAGTACTTC. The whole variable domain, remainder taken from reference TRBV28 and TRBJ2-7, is DVKVTQSSRYLVKRTGEKVFLECVQDMDHENMFWYRQDPGLGLRLIYFSYDVKMKEKGDIPEGYSVSREKKERFSLILESASTNQTSMYLCASSLGGGASYEQYFGPGTRLTVT.

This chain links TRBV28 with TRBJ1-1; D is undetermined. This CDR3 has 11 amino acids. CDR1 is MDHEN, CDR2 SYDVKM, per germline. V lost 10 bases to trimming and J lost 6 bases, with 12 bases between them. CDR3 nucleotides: TGTGCCACTAAATGGGGTTCTGAAGCTTTCTTT. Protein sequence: CATKWGSEAFF.

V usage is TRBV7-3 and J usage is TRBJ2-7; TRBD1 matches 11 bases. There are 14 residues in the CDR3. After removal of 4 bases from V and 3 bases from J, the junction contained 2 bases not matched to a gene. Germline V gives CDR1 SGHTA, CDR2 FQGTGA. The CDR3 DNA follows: TGTGCCAGCAGCTACGGGACAGGGGGCTACGAGCAGTACTTC. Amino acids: CASSYGTGGYEQYF.

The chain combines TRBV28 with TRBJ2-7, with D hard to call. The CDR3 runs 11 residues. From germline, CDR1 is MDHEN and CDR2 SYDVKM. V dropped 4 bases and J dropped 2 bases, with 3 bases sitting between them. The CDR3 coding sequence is TGTGCCAGCAGTTCCGCCTACGAGCAGTACTTC. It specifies CASSSAYEQYF.

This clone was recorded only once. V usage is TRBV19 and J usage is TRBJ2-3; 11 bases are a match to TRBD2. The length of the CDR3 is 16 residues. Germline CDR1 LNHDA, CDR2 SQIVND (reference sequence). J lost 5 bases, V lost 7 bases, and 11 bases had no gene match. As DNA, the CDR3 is TGTGCCAGTACCCTACTTAGCGGGGGGGCTGGAGATACGCAGTATTTT. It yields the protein CASTLLSGGAGDTQYF.

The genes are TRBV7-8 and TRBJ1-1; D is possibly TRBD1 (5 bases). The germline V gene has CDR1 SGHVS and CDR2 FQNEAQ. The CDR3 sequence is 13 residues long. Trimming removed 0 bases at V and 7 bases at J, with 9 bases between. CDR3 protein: CASSLAGANEAFF. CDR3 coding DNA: TGTGCCAGCAGCTTAGCAGGGGCGAATGAAGCTTTCTTT.

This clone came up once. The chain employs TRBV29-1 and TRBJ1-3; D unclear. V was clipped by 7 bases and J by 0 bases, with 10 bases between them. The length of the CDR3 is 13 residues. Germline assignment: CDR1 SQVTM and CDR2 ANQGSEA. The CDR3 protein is CSALRDSGNTIYF. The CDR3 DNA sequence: TGCAGCGCACTACGGGACTCTGGAAACACCATATATTTT.

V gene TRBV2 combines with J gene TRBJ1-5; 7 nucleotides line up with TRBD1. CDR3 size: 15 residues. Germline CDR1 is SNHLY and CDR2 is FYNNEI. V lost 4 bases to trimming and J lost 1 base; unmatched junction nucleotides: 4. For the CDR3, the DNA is TGTGCCAGCAGTGTGGCGGGACAGAGCAATCAGCCCCAGCATTTT. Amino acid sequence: CASSVAGQSNQPQHF.

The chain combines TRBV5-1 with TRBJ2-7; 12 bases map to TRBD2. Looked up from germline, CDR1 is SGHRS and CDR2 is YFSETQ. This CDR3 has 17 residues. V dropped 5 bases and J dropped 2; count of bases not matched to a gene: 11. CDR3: CASRRRLAGAKTYEQYF. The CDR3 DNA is TGCGCCAGCAGGAGGAGACTAGCGGGGGCGAAAACCTACGAGCAGTACTTC.

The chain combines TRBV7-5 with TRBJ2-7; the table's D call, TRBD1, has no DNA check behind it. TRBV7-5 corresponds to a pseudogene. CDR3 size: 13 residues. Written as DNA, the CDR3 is TGTGCCAGCAGCTTAGGACACTCCTACGAGCAGTACTTC. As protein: CASSLGHSYEQYF.

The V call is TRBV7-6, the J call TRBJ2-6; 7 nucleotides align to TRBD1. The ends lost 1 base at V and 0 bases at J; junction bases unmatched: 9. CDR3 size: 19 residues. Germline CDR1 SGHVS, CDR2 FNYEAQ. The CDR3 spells CASSLGRTGSLSGANVLTF. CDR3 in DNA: TGTGCCAGCAGCTTAGGCCGGACAGGATCTCTCTCTGGGGCCAACGTCCTGACTTTC.